The present entry profiles one T cell receptor beta chain with its context. The primer mix had 60 Vbeta and 13 Jbeta primers. Assay: immunoSEQ multiplex PCR; the TCRdb copy retains only in-frame clones and omits some. Here the sample spans 120,000 to 150,000 clones, 60% to 85% being singletons. The source of the sample is a study of cytomegalovirus exposure and HLA in healthy donors. The CDR3 runs 14 residues. Germline CDR1 and CDR2: MNHEY and SVGAGI. Trimming at V came to 8 bases and at J to 8 bases, leaving 13 bases not matched to a gene. Material for sequencing was PBMCs. The chain joins TRBV6-5 to TRBJ1-2, with 8 bases lining up with TRBD1. The TCR was taken from a male donor in good health and CMV-seronegative. In DNA, the CDR3 is TGTGCCAGCTCCTCCCAGGGGGCGAGCCGGGGCTACACCTTC. Translated, it gives CASSSQGASRGYTF.